A selection of T cell receptor beta chains follows, all from one sample in a study of T cells after yellow fever vaccination. Via MiXCR, TCRdb re-called the 5' RACE reads, giving one row per CDR3 protein. The sample lists hundreds of thousands of distinct CDR3 sequences, around 13% occurring once. This specimen was CD4+ T cells sorted from PBMCs, taken 15 days after the yellow fever booster vaccination. Receptors originate from a man in his late teens or twenties who received the YFV17D yellow fever vaccine. The CDR3 runs from the conserved cysteine through the conserved F or W. Fields, in order: clone size, D gene, V gene, J gene, CDR3 DNA, CDR3 protein. The D gene is left open where the match is weak. Expanded clones get a size class; other rows say once, few or many, or leave the size out.

size: many; D: -; V: TRBV29-1; J: TRBJ2-7; DNA: TGCAGCGCTTGGGACACCTTCGGGGAGCAGTACTTC; CDR3: CSAWDTFGEQYF
size: few; D: TRBD2; V: TRBV4-1; J: TRBJ2-5; DNA: TGCGCCAGCAGCCAAGATACCATGGGTCTAGCGGGGTCACGTCCGGAGACCCAGTACTTC; CDR3: CASSQDTMGLAGSRPETQYF
size: -; D: -; V: TRBV20-1; J: TRBJ1-2; DNA: TGCAGTGCTAGAGTCACCGGCGGCTACACCTTC; CDR3: CSARVTGGYTF
size: few; D: -; V: TRBV7-3; J: TRBJ1-2; DNA: TGTGCCAGCAGCCCCGGAAACTACAACGGAAACTATGGCTACACCTTC; CDR3: CASSPGNYNGNYGYTF
size: many; D: -; V: TRBV2; J: TRBJ1-1; DNA: TGTGCCAGCAGTCTGGACAGTTACACTGAAGCTTTCTTT; CDR3: CASSLDSYTEAFF
size: -; D: -; V: TRBV4-1; J: TRBJ1-4; DNA: TGCGCCAGCAGCCAAGGATTCGGACCTAATGAAAAACTGTTTTTT; CDR3: CASSQGFGPNEKLFF
size: -; D: TRBD1; V: TRBV2; J: TRBJ1-6; DNA: TGTGCCGGGGGACAGGAATATAATTCACCCCTCCACTTT; CDR3: CAGGQEYNSPLHF
size: -; D: -; V: TRBV5-1; J: TRBJ2-2; DNA: TGCGCCAGCAGCTTGTTATCGAACACCGGGGAGCTGTTTTTT; CDR3: CASSLLSNTGELFF
size: -; D: TRBD2; V: TRBV6-5; J: TRBJ2-3; DNA: TGTGCCACCGAACGAGCGGGGGGGAGAGATACGCAGTATTTT; CDR3: CATERAGGRDTQYF
size: -; D: TRBD1; V: TRBV12-3/TRBV12-4; J: TRBJ1-2; DNA: TGTGCCAGCAGTCCGACGGACAGGGGGCGAGGTGGCTACACCTTC; CDR3: CASSPTDRGRGGYTF
size: few; D: -; V: TRBV5-1; J: TRBJ2-3; DNA: TGCGCCAGCAGCTTGTTGGATCCCACCACAGATACGCAGTATTTT; CDR3: CASSLLDPTTDTQYF
size: few; D: TRBD1; V: TRBV24-1; J: TRBJ2-3; DNA: TGTGCCACCAGCAACCAAGGACAGGGGGCTAGCACAGATACGCAGTATTTT; CDR3: CATSNQGQGASTDTQYF
size: -; D: -; V: TRBV20-1; J: TRBJ2-1; DNA: TGCAGTGCTAGAGACGCGGGTGAGCAGTTCTTC; CDR3: CSARDAGEQFF
size: -; D: TRBD1; V: TRBV5-1; J: TRBJ2-3; DNA: TGCGCCAGCAGCTTGACTACAGGGGGAAGAACAGATACGCAGTATTTT; CDR3: CASSLTTGGRTDTQYF
size: -; D: TRBD1; V: TRBV18; J: TRBJ2-3; DNA: TGTGCCAGCTCACCACCAGAGGGGGCGACAGATACGCAGTATTTT; CDR3: CASSPPEGATDTQYF
size: -; D: -; V: TRBV27; J: TRBJ1-5; DNA: TGTGCCAGCAGTCTCGCACCCCAACAGGGAAGGAATCAGCCCCAGCATTTT; CDR3: CASSLAPQQGRNQPQHF
size: many; D: -; V: TRBV7-2; J: TRBJ1-3; DNA: TGTGCCAGCAGCTTAGTGGATAGGGGAAACACCATATATTTT; CDR3: CASSLVDRGNTIYF
size: -; D: -; V: TRBV4-1; J: TRBJ1-3; DNA: TGCGCCAGCAGCCATCCGACAGCTGGAAACACCATATATTTT; CDR3: CASSHPTAGNTIYF
size: -; D: TRBD1; V: TRBV18; J: TRBJ2-2; DNA: TGTGCCAGCTCACCACGGGGACAGAGCACCGGGGAGCTGTTTTTT; CDR3: CASSPRGQSTGELFF
size: few; D: -; V: TRBV7-2; J: TRBJ2-5; DNA: TGTGCCAGCAGCCCCGCGCTTAGGGAGACCCAGTACTTC; CDR3: CASSPALRETQYF
size: -; D: -; V: TRBV11-2; J: TRBJ2-5; DNA: TGTGCCAGCAGCGGACGTAGGACAGGGAGGGTGGGGACCCAGTACTTC; CDR3: CASSGRRTGRVGTQYF
size: many; D: TRBD1; V: TRBV7-9; J: TRBJ1-2; DNA: TGTGCCAGCAGCCCTAGGACAGGGGATGGCTACACCTTC; CDR3: CASSPRTGDGYTF
size: -; D: -; V: TRBV2; J: TRBJ2-1; DNA: TGTGCCAGCAGTGAGCAGGGGACGTACAATGAGCAGTTCTTC; CDR3: CASSEQGTYNEQFF
size: -; D: TRBD2; V: TRBV3-1; J: TRBJ2-1; DNA: TGTGCCAGCAGCCAACCGGGACTAGCACACAATGAGCAGTTCTTC; CDR3: CASSQPGLAHNEQFF
size: few; D: -; V: TRBV3-1; J: TRBJ2-3; DNA: TGTGCCAGCAGCCAAGATGGGAGGCGGGGGCGGTCGCCTACAGATACGCAGTATTTT; CDR3: CASSQDGRRGRSPTDTQYF
size: few; D: -; V: TRBV7-2; J: TRBJ1-2; DNA: TGTGCCAGCAGCTTAGCATACGGGACAAGTCCCTATGGCTACACCTTC; CDR3: CASSLAYGTSPYGYTF
size: -; D: -; V: TRBV28; J: TRBJ2-7; DNA: TGTGCCAGCAGTCCATTTGGACCGAGCTACGAGCAGTACTTC; CDR3: CASSPFGPSYEQYF
size: -; D: -; V: TRBV4-1; J: TRBJ2-7; DNA: TGCGCCAGCAGCCACAATACAGTCTCCGGCTACGAGCAGTACTTC; CDR3: CASSHNTVSGYEQYF
size: -; D: TRBD2; V: TRBV20-1; J: TRBJ2-7; DNA: TGCAGTGCTAGACGGGGGGCCTACGAGCAGTACTTC; CDR3: CSARRGAYEQYF
size: -; D: -; V: TRBV3-1; J: TRBJ1-3; DNA: TGTGCCAGCAGCAAATCAGGATCTGGAAACACCATATATTTT; CDR3: CASSKSGSGNTIYF
size: -; D: -; V: TRBV6-6; J: TRBJ1-5; DNA: TGTGCCAGCAGTTACGGAAGTTCTCAGCCCCAGCATTTT; CDR3: CASSYGSSQPQHF
size: -; D: -; V: TRBV30; J: TRBJ1-2; DNA: TGTGCCTGGAGTGTACTCGGGGGAAACTATGGCTACACCTTC; CDR3: CAWSVLGGNYGYTF